The sequence of this TCR beta chain was determined in a study of blood T cell repertoires in COVID-19. The CDR3 is 12 residues long. Germline V gives CDR1 SGHTA, CDR2 FQGNSA. V lost 8 bases, J lost 7 bases, and 13 bases lay in between. Measured with immunoSEQ multiplex PCR; TCRdb has only the in-frame clones, and not every one. The repertoire consists of fewer than 60,000 clones, with 84% occurring once and the leading ten covering approximately 12%. The TCR originated in an elderly woman with acute or convalescent COVID-19. Sequences were obtained from peripheral blood. The V and J genes are TRBV7-2 and TRBJ2-3, with TRBD2 as a possible D gene (6 bases). This CDR3 reads CASRTSMNTQYF. The CDR3 DNA follows: TGTGCCAGCCGTACTAGCATGAATACGCAGTATTTT.